A selection of T cell receptor beta chains follows, all from one sample in a study of blood T cells in healthy people across ages. TCRdb redid the calling of the 5' RACE reads with MiXCR, one entry per CDR3 protein. The table shows approximately 2,000,000 distinct CDR3 sequences, with about 39% occurring only once. Sequences were obtained from blood. The receptors shown here come from a human donor in good health. Both conserved end residues are part of each CDR3. The D gene is left open where the match is weak. Not every row has a clone size; where given, it reads once, few, many or a size class.

J: TRBJ2-1; size: -; V: TRBV28; D: -; CDR3: CASRLALTNEQFF; DNA: TGTGCCAGCAGGTTAGCGCTAACCAATGAGCAGTTCTTC
J: TRBJ1-5; size: few; V: TRBV29-1; D: -; CDR3: CSVSYGRHSNQPQHF; DNA: TGCAGCGTTTCTTACGGAAGACATAGCAATCAGCCCCAGCATTTT
J: TRBJ2-3; size: -; V: TRBV7-3; D: -; CDR3: CASSLMGPTDTQYF; DNA: TGTGCCAGCAGCTTAATGGGCCCTACAGATACGCAGTATTTT
J: TRBJ2-3; size: -; V: TRBV20-1; D: -; CDR3: CSANPPRSATDTQYF; DNA: TGCAGTGCTAACCCCCCTAGGTCGGCGACAGATACGCAGTATTTT
J: TRBJ1-1; size: few; V: TRBV7-8; D: -; CDR3: CASSLLGFGSTEAFF; DNA: TGTGCCAGCAGCTTGTTAGGGTTCGGTTCCACTGAAGCTTTCTTT
J: TRBJ2-7; size: many; V: TRBV5-1; D: TRBD2; CDR3: CASSLGLASYEQYF; DNA: TGTGCCAGCAGCTTAGGACTAGCCTCCTACGAGCAGTACTTC
J: TRBJ2-2; size: -; V: TRBV6-6; D: -; CDR3: CASSYDLFGERFF; DNA: TGTGCCAGCAGTTACGATCTGTTTGGGGAGCGGTTTTTT
J: TRBJ2-1; size: many; V: TRBV7-3; D: -; CDR3: CASSLSSRKNEQFF; DNA: TGTGCCAGCAGCTTATCCTCTCGGAAGAATGAGCAGTTCTTC
J: TRBJ2-7; size: -; V: TRBV29-1; D: TRBD1; CDR3: CSVEDPGGEFTYEQYF; DNA: TGCAGCGTTGAAGACCCAGGGGGCGAATTCACCTACGAGCAGTACTTC
J: TRBJ2-7; size: many; V: TRBV4-3; D: -; CDR3: CASSQQNAAGSYEQYF; DNA: TGCGCCAGCAGCCAACAGAACGCGGCGGGTTCCTACGAGCAGTACTTC
J: TRBJ1-5; size: once; V: TRBV30; D: TRBD1; CDR3: CAQDRGRGQPQHF; DNA: TGTGCCCAGGACAGGGGCAGAGGTCAGCCCCAGCATTTT
J: TRBJ1-6; size: few; V: TRBV15; D: -; CDR3: CATSRELGGSHSPLHF; DNA: TGTGCCACCAGCAGAGAGTTAGGAGGCTCTCATTCACCCCTCCACTTT
J: TRBJ2-7; size: -; V: TRBV4-1; D: -; CDR3: CASSRPQGHSYEQYF; DNA: TGCGCCAGCAGCCGACCCCAGGGGCACTCCTACGAGCAGTACTTC
J: TRBJ2-5; size: once; V: TRBV15; D: -; CDR3: CVTSRGTLTQYF; DNA: TGTGTCACCAGCAGGGGTACACTCACCCAGTACTTC
J: TRBJ1-1; size: few; V: TRBV27; D: TRBD1; CDR3: CASNHRGPYTEAFF; DNA: TGTGCCAGCAACCACAGGGGGCCTTACACTGAAGCTTTCTTT
J: TRBJ1-1; size: -; V: TRBV6-5; D: TRBD1; CDR3: CASLTGVVAFF; DNA: TGTGCCAGCCTGACAGGGGTGGTAGCTTTCTTT
J: TRBJ2-1; size: -; V: TRBV6-1; D: -; CDR3: CATSKTLGVYNEQFF; DNA: TGTGCCACCTCTAAGACACTCGGGGTCTACAATGAGCAGTTCTTC
J: TRBJ2-7; size: -; V: TRBV18; D: TRBD1; CDR3: CASSPRGQGGTYEQYF; DNA: TGTGCCAGCTCACCACGAGGACAGGGTGGAACCTACGAGCAGTACTTC
J: TRBJ2-4; size: -; V: TRBV2; D: TRBD2; CDR3: CASSEPSGTPNIQYF; DNA: TGTGCCAGCAGTGAGCCTAGCGGGACCCCAAACATTCAGTACTTC
J: TRBJ1-1; size: -; V: TRBV20-1; D: -; CDR3: CSGPTRYPTEAFF; DNA: TGCAGTGGCCCGACCAGGTACCCCACTGAAGCTTTCTTT